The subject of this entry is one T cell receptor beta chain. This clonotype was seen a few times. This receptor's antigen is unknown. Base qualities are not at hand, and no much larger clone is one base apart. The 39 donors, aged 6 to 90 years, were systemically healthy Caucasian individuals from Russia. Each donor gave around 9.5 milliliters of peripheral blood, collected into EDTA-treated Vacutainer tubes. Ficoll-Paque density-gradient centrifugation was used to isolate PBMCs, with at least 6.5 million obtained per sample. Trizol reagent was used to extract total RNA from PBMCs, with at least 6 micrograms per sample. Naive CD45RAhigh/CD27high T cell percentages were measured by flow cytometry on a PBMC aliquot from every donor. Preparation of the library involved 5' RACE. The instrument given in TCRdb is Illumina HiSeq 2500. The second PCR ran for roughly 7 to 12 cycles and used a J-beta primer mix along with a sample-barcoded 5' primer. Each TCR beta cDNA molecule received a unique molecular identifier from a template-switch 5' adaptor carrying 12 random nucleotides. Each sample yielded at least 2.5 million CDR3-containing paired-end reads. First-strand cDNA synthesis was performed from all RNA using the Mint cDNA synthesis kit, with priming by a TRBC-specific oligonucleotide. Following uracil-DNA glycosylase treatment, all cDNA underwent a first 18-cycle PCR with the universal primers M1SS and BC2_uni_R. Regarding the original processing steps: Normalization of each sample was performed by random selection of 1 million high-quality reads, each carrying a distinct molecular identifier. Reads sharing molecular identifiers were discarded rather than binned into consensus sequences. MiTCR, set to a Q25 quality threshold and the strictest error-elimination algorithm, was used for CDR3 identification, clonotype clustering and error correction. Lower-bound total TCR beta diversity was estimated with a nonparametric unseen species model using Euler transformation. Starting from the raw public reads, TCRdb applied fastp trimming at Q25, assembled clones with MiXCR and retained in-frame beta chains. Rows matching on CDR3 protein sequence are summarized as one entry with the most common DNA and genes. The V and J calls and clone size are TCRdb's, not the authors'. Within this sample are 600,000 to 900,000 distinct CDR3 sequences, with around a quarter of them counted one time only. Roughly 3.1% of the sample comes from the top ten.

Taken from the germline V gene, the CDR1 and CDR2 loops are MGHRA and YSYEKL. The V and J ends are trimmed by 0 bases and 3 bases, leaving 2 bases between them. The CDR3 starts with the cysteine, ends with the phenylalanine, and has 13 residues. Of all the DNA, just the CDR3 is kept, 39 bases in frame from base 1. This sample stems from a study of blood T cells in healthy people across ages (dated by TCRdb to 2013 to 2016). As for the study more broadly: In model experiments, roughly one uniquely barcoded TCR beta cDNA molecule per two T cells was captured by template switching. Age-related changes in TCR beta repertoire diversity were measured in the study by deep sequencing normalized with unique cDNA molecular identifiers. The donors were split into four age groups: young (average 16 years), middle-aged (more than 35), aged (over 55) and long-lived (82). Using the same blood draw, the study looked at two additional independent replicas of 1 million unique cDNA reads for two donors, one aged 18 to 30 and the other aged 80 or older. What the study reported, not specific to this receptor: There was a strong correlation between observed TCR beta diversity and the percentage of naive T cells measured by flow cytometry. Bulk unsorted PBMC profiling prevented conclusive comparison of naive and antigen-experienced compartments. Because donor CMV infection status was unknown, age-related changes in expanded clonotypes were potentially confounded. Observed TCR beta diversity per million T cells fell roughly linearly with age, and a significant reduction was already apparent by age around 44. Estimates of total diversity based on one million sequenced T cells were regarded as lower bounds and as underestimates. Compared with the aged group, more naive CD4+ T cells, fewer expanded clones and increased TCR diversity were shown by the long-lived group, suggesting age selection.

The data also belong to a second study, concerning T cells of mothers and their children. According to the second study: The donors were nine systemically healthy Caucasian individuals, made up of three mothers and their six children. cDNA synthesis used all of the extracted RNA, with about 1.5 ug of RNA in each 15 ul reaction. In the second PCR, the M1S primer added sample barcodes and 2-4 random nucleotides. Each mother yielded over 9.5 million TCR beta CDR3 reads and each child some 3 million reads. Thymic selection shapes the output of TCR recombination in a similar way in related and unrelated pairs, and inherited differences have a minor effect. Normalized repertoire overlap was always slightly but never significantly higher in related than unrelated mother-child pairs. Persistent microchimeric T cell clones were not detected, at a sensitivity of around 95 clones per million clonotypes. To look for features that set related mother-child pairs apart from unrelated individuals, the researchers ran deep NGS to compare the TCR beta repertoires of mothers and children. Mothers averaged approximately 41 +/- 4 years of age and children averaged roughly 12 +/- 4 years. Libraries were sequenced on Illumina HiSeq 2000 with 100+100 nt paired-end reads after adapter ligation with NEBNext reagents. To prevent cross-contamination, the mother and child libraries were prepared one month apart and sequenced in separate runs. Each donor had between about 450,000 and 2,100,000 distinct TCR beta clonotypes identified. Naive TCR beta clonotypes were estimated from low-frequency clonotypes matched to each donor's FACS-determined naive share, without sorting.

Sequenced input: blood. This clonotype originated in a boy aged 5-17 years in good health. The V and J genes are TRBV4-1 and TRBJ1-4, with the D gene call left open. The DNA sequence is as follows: TGCGCCAGCAGCCAAGAGGCTAATGAAAAACTGTTTTTT. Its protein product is CASSQEANEKLFF.